These T cell receptor beta chains were read from a single sample in a study of blood T cell repertoires in COVID-19. Clones were sequenced by immunoSEQ multiplex PCR, and TCRdb holds only the in-frame ones, with some missing. The profile shows fewer than 250,000 clones, 83% of them singletons. The sample was peripheral blood. All receptors come from a woman aged 50 to 60 with acute or convalescent COVID-19. Each CDR3 is given without its conserved first and last residue. The order of the fields is J gene, V gene, CDR3 protein.

TRBJ1-1 | TRBV19 | ASSTRGGWTEAF
TRBJ2-1 | TRBV5-4 | ASSLGGGLSYNEQF
TRBJ1-1 | TRBV19 | ASYRGGNTEAF
TRBJ2-7 | TRBV5-6 | ASSLGHYEQY
TRBJ2-1 | TRBV2 | ASRDRGPYNEQF
TRBJ1-6 | TRBV4-3 | ASSQDLFGGYNSPLH
TRBJ1-4 | TRBV9 | ASSPGAGGIEKLF
TRBJ1-1 | TRBV19 | ASSIIGGWGTEAF
TRBJ2-7 | TRBV19 | ASSINQGSSSYEQY
TRBJ2-2 | TRBV7-9 | ASSAGPKNTGELF
TRBJ1-5 | TRBV7-9 | ASNQGLNQPQH
TRBJ1-3 | TRBV30 | AWSGGPRNTIY
TRBJ1-3 | TRBV27 | ASRPTGSGNTIY
TRBJ1-4 | TRBV6-1 | ASSVWTGATNEKLF
TRBJ1-6 | TRBV28 | ASSKIPGTEHPPLH
TRBJ2-1 | TRBV6-5 | ASRIIAGGRNEQF
TRBJ1-1 | TRBV5-1 | ASSLHNQGIEAF
TRBJ1-4 | TRBV10-3 | AISESNSWAPRLF
TRBJ1-5 | TRBV19 | ASTEHDRRPQH
TRBJ1-2 | TRBV10-3 | AISETGQGVYGYT
TRBJ2-1 | TRBV27 | ASRVAGDNEQF
TRBJ2-7 | TRBV7-3 | ASSPRDRGLYEQY
TRBJ2-1 | TRBV19 | ASSPLAGRSYNEQF
TRBJ1-6 | TRBV12-3/TRBV12-4 | ASSSDRVSPLH
TRBJ1-2 | TRBV27 | ASSLSGGGSESGYT
TRBJ2-7 | TRBV10-3 | ANKGTDHSEQY
TRBJ1-1 | TRBV10-1 | ASSRTGGETEAF